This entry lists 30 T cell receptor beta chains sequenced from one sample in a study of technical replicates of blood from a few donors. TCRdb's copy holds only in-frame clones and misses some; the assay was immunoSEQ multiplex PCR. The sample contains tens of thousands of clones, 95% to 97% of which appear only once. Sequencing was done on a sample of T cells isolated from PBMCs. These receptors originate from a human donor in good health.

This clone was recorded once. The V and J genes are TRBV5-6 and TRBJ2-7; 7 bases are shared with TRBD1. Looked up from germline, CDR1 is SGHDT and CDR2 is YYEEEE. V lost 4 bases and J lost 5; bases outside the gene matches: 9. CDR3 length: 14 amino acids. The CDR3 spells CASSQLQGLHEQYF. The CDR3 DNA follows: TGTGCCAGCAGCCAACTACAGGGGCTGCACGAGCAGTACTTC. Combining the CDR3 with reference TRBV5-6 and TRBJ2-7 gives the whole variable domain DAGVTQSPTHLIKTRGQQVTLRCSPKSGHDTVSWYQQALGQGPQFIFQYYEEEERQRGNFPDRFSGHQFPNYSSELNVNALLLGDSALYLCASSQLQGLHEQYFGPGTRLTVT.

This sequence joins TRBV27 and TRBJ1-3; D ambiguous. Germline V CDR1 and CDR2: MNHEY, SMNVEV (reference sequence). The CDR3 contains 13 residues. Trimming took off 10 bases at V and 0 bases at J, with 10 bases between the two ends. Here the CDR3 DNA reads TGTGCCAACGCGGGGAGCTCTGGAAACACCATATATTTT. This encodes CANAGSSGNTIYF.

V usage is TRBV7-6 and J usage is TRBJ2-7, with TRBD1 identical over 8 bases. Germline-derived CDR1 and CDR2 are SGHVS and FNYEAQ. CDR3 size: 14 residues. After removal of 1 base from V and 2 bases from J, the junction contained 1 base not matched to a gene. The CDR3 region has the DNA TGTGCCAGCAGCTTAGGGGACAGGCCCTACGAGCAGTACTTC. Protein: CASSLGDRPYEQYF.

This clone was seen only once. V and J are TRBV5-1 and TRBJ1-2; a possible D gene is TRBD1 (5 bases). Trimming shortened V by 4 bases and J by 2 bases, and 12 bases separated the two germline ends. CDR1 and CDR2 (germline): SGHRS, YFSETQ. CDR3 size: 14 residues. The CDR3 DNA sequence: TGCGCCAGCAGCCCCTTACGGGGGAACTATGGCTACACCTTC. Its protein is CASSPLRGNYGYTF.

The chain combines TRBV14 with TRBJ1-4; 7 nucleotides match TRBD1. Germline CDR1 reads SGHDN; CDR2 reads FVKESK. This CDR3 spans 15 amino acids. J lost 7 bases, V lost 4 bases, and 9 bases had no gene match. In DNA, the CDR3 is TGTGCCAGCAGCCCGCTACAGGGGCGGCCTGAAAAACTGTTTTTT. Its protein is CASSPLQGRPEKLFF.

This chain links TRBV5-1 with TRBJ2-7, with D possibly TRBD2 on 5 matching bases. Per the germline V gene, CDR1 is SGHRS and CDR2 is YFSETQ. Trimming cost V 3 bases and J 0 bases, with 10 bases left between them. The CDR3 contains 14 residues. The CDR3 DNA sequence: TGCGCCAGCAGCTGGCCCGACTACTCCTACGAGCAGTACTTC. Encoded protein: CASSWPDYSYEQYF.

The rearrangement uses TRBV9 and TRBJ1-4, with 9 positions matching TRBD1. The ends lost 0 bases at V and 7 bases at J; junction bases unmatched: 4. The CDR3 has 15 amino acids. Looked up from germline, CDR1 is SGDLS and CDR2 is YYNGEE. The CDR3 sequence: CASSVDGTGTEKLFF. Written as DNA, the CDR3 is TGTGCCAGCAGCGTAGATGGGACAGGGACTGAAAAACTGTTTTTT.

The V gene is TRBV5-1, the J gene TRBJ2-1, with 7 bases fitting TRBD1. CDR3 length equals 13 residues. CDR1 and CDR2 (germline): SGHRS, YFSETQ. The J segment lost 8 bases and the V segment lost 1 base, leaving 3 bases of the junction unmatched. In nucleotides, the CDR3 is TGCGCCAGCAGCTTGACAGGGGCACATGAGCAGTTCTTC. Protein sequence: CASSLTGAHEQFF.

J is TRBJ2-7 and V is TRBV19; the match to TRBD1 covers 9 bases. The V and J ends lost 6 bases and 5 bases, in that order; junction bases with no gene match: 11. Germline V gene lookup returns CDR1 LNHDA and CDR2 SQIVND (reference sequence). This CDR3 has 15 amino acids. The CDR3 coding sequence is TGTGCCAGTAGCCGCTCAGGGACAGGGCTGGACGAGCAGTACTTC. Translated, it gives CASSRSGTGLDEQYF.

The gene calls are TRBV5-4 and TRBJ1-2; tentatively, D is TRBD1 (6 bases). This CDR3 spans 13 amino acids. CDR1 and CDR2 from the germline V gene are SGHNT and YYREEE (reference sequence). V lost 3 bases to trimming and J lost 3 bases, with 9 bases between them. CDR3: CASSSRTDYGYTF. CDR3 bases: TGTGCCAGCAGCTCGAGGACAGACTATGGCTACACCTTC.

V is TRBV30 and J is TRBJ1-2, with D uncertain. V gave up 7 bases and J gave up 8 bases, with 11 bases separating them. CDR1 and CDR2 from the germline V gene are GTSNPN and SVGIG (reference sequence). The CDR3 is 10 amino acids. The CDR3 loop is CAFQVLGYTF. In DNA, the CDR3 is TGTGCCTTTCAGGTTCTCGGCTACACCTTC.

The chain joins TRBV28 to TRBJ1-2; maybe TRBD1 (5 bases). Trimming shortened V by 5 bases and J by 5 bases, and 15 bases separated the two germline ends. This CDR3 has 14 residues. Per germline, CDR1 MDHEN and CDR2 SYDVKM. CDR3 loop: CASSLTVGGYGYTF. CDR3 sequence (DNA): TGTGCCAGCAGTCTCACGGTGGGGGGGTATGGCTACACCTTC.

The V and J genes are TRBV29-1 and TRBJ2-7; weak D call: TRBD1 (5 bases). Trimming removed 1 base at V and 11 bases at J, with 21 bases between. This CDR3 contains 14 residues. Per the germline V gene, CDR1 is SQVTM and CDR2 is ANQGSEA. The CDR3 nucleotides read TGCAGCGTTGAAGGCGGACCCAGGGATCAAGAGGAGTACTTC. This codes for CSVEGGPRDQEEYF.

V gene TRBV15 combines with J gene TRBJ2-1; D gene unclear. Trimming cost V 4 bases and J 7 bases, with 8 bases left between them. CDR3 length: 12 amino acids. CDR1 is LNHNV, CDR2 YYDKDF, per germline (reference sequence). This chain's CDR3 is CATSKQWNEQFF. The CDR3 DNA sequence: TGTGCCACCAGCAAACAGTGGAATGAGCAGTTCTTC. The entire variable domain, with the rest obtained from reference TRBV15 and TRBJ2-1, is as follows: DAMVIQNPRYQVTQFGKPVTLSCSQTLNHNVMYWYQQKSSQAPKLLFHYYDKDFNNEADTPDNFQSRRPNTSFCFLDIRSPGLGDTAMYLCATSKQWNEQFFGPGTRLTVL.

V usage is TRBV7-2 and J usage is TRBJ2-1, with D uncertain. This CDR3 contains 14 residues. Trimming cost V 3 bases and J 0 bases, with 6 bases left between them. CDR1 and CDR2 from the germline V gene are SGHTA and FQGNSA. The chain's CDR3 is CASSFPGSYNEQFF. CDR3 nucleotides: TGTGCCAGCAGCTTCCCGGGCTCCTACAATGAGCAGTTCTTC.

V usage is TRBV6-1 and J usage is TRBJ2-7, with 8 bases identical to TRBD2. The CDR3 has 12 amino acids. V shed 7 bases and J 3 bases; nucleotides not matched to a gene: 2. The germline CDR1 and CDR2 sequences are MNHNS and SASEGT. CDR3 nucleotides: TGTGCCAGCACCGGGGGGGACTACGAGCAGTACTTC. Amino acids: CASTGGDYEQYF.

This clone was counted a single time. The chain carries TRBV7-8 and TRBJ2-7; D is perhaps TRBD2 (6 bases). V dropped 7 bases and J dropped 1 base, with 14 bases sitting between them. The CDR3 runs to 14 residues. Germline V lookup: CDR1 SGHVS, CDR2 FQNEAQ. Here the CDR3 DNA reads TGTGCCAGCACCCGTAGCGGACCGTCCTACGAGCAGTACTTC. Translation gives CASTRSGPSYEQYF.

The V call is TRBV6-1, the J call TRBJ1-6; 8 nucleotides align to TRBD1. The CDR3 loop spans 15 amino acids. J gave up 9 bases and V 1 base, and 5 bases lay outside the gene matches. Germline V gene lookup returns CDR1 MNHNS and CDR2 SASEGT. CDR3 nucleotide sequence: TGTGCCAGCAGTGAAGGACAGGGGACTGTTTCACCCCTCCACTTT. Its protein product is CASSEGQGTVSPLHF.

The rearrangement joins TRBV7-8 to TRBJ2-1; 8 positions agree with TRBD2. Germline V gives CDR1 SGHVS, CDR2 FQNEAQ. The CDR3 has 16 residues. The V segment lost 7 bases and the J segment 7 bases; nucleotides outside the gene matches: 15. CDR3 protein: CASTMTRGGAYNEQFF. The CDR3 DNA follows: TGTGCCAGCACCATGACTCGGGGGGGCGCTTATAATGAGCAGTTCTTC.

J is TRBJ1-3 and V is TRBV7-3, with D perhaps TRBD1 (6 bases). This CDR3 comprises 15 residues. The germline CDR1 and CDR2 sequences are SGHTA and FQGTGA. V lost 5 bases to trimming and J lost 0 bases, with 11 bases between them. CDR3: CASSPGQSSGNTIYF. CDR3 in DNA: TGTGCCAGCAGCCCTGGACAGAGCTCTGGAAACACCATATATTTT.

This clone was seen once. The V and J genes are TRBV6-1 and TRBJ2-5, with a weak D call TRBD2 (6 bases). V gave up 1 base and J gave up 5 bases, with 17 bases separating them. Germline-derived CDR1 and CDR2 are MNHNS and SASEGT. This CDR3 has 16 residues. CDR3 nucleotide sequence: TGTGCCAGCAGTGAAGGCCGCCGGGAGATGAGGGAGACCCAGTACTTC. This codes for CASSEGRREMRETQYF.

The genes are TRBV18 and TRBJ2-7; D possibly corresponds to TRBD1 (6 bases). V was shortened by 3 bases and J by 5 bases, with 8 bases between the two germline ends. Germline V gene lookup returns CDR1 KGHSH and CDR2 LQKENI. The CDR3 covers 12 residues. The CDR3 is CASSPQGNEQYF. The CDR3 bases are TGTGCCAGCTCACCCCAGGGGAACGAGCAGTACTTC.

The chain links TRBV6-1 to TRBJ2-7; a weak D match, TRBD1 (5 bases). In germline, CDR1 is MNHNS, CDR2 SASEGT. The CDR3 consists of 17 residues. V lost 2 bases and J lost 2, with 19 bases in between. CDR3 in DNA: TGTGCCAGCAGTGAAAGCGTCCATTGGGGCGGCACCTACGAGCAGTACTTC. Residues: CASSESVHWGGTYEQYF.

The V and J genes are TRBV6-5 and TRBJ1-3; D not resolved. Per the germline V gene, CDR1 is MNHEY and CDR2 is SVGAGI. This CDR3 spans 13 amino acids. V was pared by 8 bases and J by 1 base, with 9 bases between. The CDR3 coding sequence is TGTGCCAGCCTTGAGGGTTCTGGAAACACCATATATTTT. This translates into CASLEGSGNTIYF.

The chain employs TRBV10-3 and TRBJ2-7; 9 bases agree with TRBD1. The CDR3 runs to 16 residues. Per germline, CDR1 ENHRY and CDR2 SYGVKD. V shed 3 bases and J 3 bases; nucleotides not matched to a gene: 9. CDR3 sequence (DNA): TGTGCCATCAGTGACGATCGGGACAGGGCGTACTACGAGCAGTACTTC. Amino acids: CAISDDRDRAYYEQYF.

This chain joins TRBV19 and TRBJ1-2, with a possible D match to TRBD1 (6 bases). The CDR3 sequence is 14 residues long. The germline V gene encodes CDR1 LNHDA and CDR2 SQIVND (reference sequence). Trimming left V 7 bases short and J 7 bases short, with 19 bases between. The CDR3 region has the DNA TGTGCCAGTAATCGGGACACCCAACGGACTGGCTACACCTTC. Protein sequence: CASNRDTQRTGYTF.

This CDR3 is CASTVKRGYNEQFF. CDR3 sequence (DNA): TGTGCCAGCACCGTCAAGCGCGGTTACAATGAGCAGTTCTTC. The chain joins TRBV2 to TRBJ2-1; D unresolved. The length of the CDR3 is 14 residues. Looked up from germline, CDR1 is SNHLY and CDR2 is FYNNEI. V was cut by 7 bases and J by 4 bases, with 14 bases left in between.

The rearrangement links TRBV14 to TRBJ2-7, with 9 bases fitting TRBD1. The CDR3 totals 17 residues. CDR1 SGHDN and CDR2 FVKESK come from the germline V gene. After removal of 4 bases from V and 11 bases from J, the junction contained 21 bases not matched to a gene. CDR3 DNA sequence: TGTGCCAGCAGCCTATTTCCGGGACAGGGAAAGGCGAGCAGTAAGTACTTC. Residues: CASSLFPGQGKASSKYF. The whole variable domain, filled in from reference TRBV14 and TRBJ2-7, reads EAGVTQFPSHSVIEKGQTVTLRCDPISGHDNLYWYRRVMGKEIKFLLHFVKESKQDESGMPNNRFLAERTGGTYSTLKVQPAELEDSGVYFCASSLFPGQGKASSKYFGPGTRLTVT.

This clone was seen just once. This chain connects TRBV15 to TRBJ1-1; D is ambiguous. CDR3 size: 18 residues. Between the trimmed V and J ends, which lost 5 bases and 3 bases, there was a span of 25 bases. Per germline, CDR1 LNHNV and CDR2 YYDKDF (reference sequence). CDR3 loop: CATSSSFGLPQADTEAFF. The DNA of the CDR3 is TGTGCCACCAGCTCAAGTTTCGGACTCCCTCAGGCGGACACTGAAGCTTTCTTT. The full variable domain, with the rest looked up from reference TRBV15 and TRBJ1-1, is DAMVIQNPRYQVTQFGKPVTLSCSQTLNHNVMYWYQQKSSQAPKLLFHYYDKDFNNEADTPDNFQSRRPNTSFCFLDIRSPGLGDTAMYLCATSSSFGLPQADTEAFFGQGTRLTVV.

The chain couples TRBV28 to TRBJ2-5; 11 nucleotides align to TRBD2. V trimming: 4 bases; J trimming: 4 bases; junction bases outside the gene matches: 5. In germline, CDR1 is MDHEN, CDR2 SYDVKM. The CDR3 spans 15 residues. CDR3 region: CASSYLLAGGETQYF. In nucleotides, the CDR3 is TGTGCCAGCAGTTATCTGCTAGCGGGAGGAGAGACCCAGTACTTC.